Each of the 32 T cell receptor beta chains below was sequenced from the same sample in a study of T-cell memory formation after mild COVID-19 (dated by TCRdb to 2020 to 2022). Library preparation was by 5' RACE. Sequencing instrument: Illumina NovaSeq 6000. In TCRdb, the public reads were trimmed at Q25 with fastp and aligned with MiXCR, with productive beta chains retained. Identical CDR3 protein sequences are pooled into one entry, listed with their most common genes and DNA. The sample table holds more than 110,000 distinct CDR3 sequences, of which under 30% were seen once. The ten largest clones add up to roughly 24% of the sample. Sequenced sample: PBMCs or a T cell subset sorted from them (not recorded which). The receptors come from an adult woman who had mild COVID-19 (a few samples of this study predate the infection). The sample titles of this study are shuffled in the database, so cell type and time point are left out; the donor was told from shared clones.

This clonotype was seen a handful of times. The chain links TRBV7-6 to TRBJ1-1, with 7 bases fitting TRBD1. Germline CDR1 is SGHVS and CDR2 is FNYEAQ. V lost 6 bases and J lost 4; bases outside the gene matches: 5. The CDR3 is made up of 13 amino acids. As DNA, the CDR3 is TGTGCCAGCAGAGATACAGGGGCCACTGAAGCTTTCTTT. This sequence encodes CASRDTGATEAFF. Filled out from reference TRBV7-6 and TRBJ1-1, the complete variable domain reads GAGVSQSPRYKVTKRGQDVALRCDPISGHVSLYWYRQALGQGPEFLTYFNYEAQQDKSGLPNDRFSAERPEGSISTLTIQRTEQRDSAMYRCASRDTGATEAFFGQGTRLTVV.

This chain joins TRBV12-3 or TRBV12-4 and TRBJ2-7, with D maybe TRBD2 (6 bases). Trimming took off 6 bases at V and 4 bases at J, with 16 bases between the two ends. This CDR3 region has 14 residues. For the CDR3, the DNA is TGTGCCAGCAGCCCGGGACTTAGTAGTTACGAGCAGTACTTC. Translation gives CASSPGLSSYEQYF.

The J gene is TRBJ1-6, the V gene TRBV11-2; D ambiguous. Trimming took off 6 bases at V and 7 bases at J, with 10 bases between the two ends. In germline, CDR1 is SGHAT, CDR2 FQNNGV. The CDR3 has 13 residues. For the CDR3, the DNA is TGTGCCAGCAGATATATAGGGAATTCACCCCTCCACTTT. Translated: CASRYIGNSPLHF. Supplemented by reference TRBV11-2 and TRBJ1-6, the full variable domain reads EAGVAQSPRYKIIEKRQSVAFWCNPISGHATLYWYQQILGQGPKLLIQFQNNGVVDDSQLPKDRFSAERLKGVDSTLKIQPAKLEDSAVYLCASRYIGNSPLHFGNGTRLTVT.

CDR3 nucleotides: TGCAGTGCTCGGGGGAGACAGGGAAGCTACGAGCAGTACTTC. Translation: CSARGRQGSYEQYF. The chain uses TRBV20-1 and TRBJ2-7; D is perhaps TRBD1 (7 bases). Per the germline V gene, CDR1 is DFQATT and CDR2 is SNEGSKA (reference sequence). V lost 5 bases and J lost 3, with 17 bases in between. The CDR3 sequence is 14 residues long.

This clonotype was detected only a few times. V gene TRBV25-1 combines with J gene TRBJ1-5; D is undetermined. V was pared by 3 bases and J by 3 bases, with 9 bases between. Germline CDR1 reads MGHDK; CDR2 reads SYGVNS. This CDR3 has 14 amino acids. This CDR3 is CASSDGSINQPQHF. DNA of the CDR3: TGTGCCAGCAGTGACGGCAGTATCAATCAGCCCCAGCATTTT.

This rearrangement joins TRBV29-1 to TRBJ2-5; 9 bases line up with TRBD1. V shed 3 bases and J 4 bases; nucleotides not matched to a gene: 12. This CDR3 contains 16 residues. Germline V gives CDR1 SQVTM, CDR2 ANQGSEA. CDR3 nucleotide sequence: TGCAGCGTTGATAAAATGGGACAGGGAGGGAGAGAGACCCAGTACTTC. Amino acids: CSVDKMGQGGRETQYF.

The CDR3 here is CAAGQSNYGYTF. The CDR3 nucleotides are TGTGCCGCCGGGCAATCTAACTATGGCTACACCTTC. V is TRBV15 and J is TRBJ1-2; no reliable D call. Trimming left V 11 bases short and J 0 bases short, with 10 bases between. The germline V gene encodes CDR1 LNHNV and CDR2 YYDKDF (reference sequence). There are 12 residues in the CDR3.

This clonotype showed up just a few times. V usage is TRBV6-5 and J usage is TRBJ2-3; D remains ambiguous. Germline V gene data show CDR1 as MNHEY and CDR2 as SVGAGI. The CDR3 spans 15 residues. V was clipped by 0 bases and J by 0 bases, with 7 bases between them. CDR3: CASSYSGFSTDTQYF. CDR3 DNA: TGTGCCAGCAGTTACTCAGGGTTTAGCACAGATACGCAGTATTTT.

The chain is built from TRBV4-3 and TRBJ1-2; TRBD1 agrees at 10 bases. The CDR3 spans 15 residues. Germline V gene lookup returns CDR1 LGHNA and CDR2 YSLEER. J was trimmed by 1 base and V by 6 bases; bases with no gene match: 5. Written as DNA, the CDR3 is TGCGCCAGCAGGCCGGGACAGGGGAATAACTATGGCTACACCTTC. Translation: CASRPGQGNNYGYTF.

The genes are TRBV24-1 and TRBJ2-3; 7 bases are a match to TRBD2. The CDR3 runs 18 residues. Trimming removed 2 bases from V and 3 bases from J; junction bases left unmatched: 13. Germline loops: CDR1 KGHDR, CDR2 SFDVKD. DNA for the CDR3: TGTGCCACCAGTGATTCGGGCGTGGGCGGGAGTAGGACAGATACGCAGTATTTT. This sequence encodes CATSDSGVGGSRTDTQYF.

The table lists this clonotype with a few counts. V usage is TRBV4-1 and J usage is TRBJ1-1, with 7 bases fitting TRBD1. The CDR3 spans 14 residues. The V gene end was trimmed by 3 bases and the J gene end by 6 bases; junction bases not matched to a gene: 7. Germline V gene sequence: CDR1 MGHRA, CDR2 YSYEKL. CDR3 amino acids: CASSHRQGSAEAFF. Here the CDR3 DNA reads TGCGCCAGCAGCCACCGACAGGGATCCGCTGAAGCTTTCTTT.

The genes are TRBV5-6 and TRBJ1-2; a possible D gene is TRBD1 (5 bases). Germline V lookup: CDR1 SGHDT, CDR2 YYEEEE. The CDR3 extends over 13 amino acids. V lost 4 bases, J lost 4 bases, and 11 bases lay in between. In DNA, the CDR3 is TGTGCCAGCAGCGAGGGAGACAGCTATGGCTACACCTTC. Its translation is CASSEGDSYGYTF.

The chain recombines TRBV24-1 with TRBJ2-1; 14 nucleotides match TRBD2. J was trimmed by 8 bases and V by 3 bases; bases with no gene match: 5. The CDR3 extends over 16 amino acids. Germline V gives CDR1 KGHDR, CDR2 SFDVKD. The CDR3 region is CATSDPGLAGDYEQFF. CDR3 sequence (DNA): TGTGCCACCAGTGATCCGGGACTAGCGGGAGACTATGAGCAGTTCTTC.

This sequence joins TRBV20-1 and TRBJ1-1; D not certain. The CDR3 loop spans 11 amino acids. Trimming took 3 bases from V and 1 from J, leaving 3 bases between them. From germline, CDR1 is DFQATT and CDR2 SNEGSKA (reference sequence). CDR3 DNA: TGCAGTGCTAGGGGGAACACTGAAGCTTTCTTT. Its translation: CSARGNTEAFF.

This clonotype was observed a few times. This rearrangement joins TRBV7-9 to TRBJ2-1, with TRBD2 matching over 7 bases. The germline CDR1 and CDR2 sequences are SEHNR and FQNEAQ (reference sequence). The CDR3 consists of 16 residues. Losses at the gene ends were 1 base for V and 4 bases for J; bases not matched to a gene: 7. Here the CDR3 reads CASSLDGLAVYNEQFF. CDR3 DNA sequence: TGTGCCAGCAGCTTAGACGGGCTAGCGGTGTACAATGAGCAGTTCTTC.

This clonotype was detected a few times. The chain is built from TRBV4-1 and TRBJ2-7; 8 bases fit TRBD1. CDR1 MGHRA and CDR2 YSYEKL come from the germline V gene. The CDR3 spans 17 residues. V lost 1 base and J lost 1; bases outside the gene matches: 9. The CDR3 protein is CASSQGLRRGHSYEQYF. DNA for the CDR3: TGCGCCAGCAGCCAAGGCCTTCGCAGGGGGCATTCCTACGAGCAGTACTTC.

The table lists this clonotype with a few counts. The V gene is TRBV11-3, the J gene TRBJ2-3; TRBD2 agrees at 13 bases. V dropped 2 bases and J dropped 7; count of bases not matched to a gene: 27. Germline V gives CDR1 SGHNT, CDR2 YENEEA. The CDR3 runs to 23 residues. CDR3 nucleotides: TGTGCCAGCAGCTTAATGGAATGGCGTGCCTCTTCCAGGGGGACTAGCGGGACGAATACGCAGTATTTT. It specifies CASSLMEWRASSRGTSGTNTQYF.

The chain has TRBV5-1 and TRBJ1-6; 8 nucleotides match TRBD1. This CDR3 is 15 amino acids long. Germline-derived CDR1 and CDR2 are SGHRS and YFSETQ. The J segment lost 7 bases and the V segment lost 4 bases, leaving 7 bases of the junction unmatched. CDR3 sequence (DNA): TGCGCCAGCAGCGCCTTGGACAGGGAAAATTCACCCCTCCACTTT. Translation: CASSALDRENSPLHF.

The chain couples TRBV19 to TRBJ1-2, with 9 positions matching TRBD1. The CDR3 spans 14 residues. V shed 7 bases and J 7 bases; nucleotides not matched to a gene: 10. Germline lookup yields CDR1 LNHDA and CDR2 SQIVND (reference sequence). The CDR3 loop reads CASNQQGAFFGYTF. CDR3 DNA sequence: TGTGCCAGTAACCAACAGGGGGCGTTCTTTGGCTACACCTTC.

This clonotype was seen a few times. The chain couples TRBV7-3 to TRBJ2-2; TRBD1 matches 7 bases. J lost 1 base, V lost 2 bases, and 13 bases had no gene match. Per the germline V gene, CDR1 is SGHTA and CDR2 is FQGTGA. The CDR3 consists of 19 residues. The CDR3 is CASSLEPTGPEMNTGELFF. Written as DNA, the CDR3 is TGTGCCAGCAGCTTAGAGCCGACAGGGCCCGAGATGAACACCGGGGAGCTGTTTTTT. Supplemented by reference TRBV7-3 and TRBJ2-2, the full variable domain reads GAGVSQTPSNKVTEKGKYVELRCDPISGHTALYWYRQSLGQGPEFLIYFQGTGAADDSGLPNDRFFAVRPEGSVSTLKIQRTERGDSAVYLCASSLEPTGPEMNTGELFFGEGSRLTVL.

The genes are TRBV5-1 and TRBJ2-5; 8 positions agree with TRBD2. With V trimmed by 0 bases and J by 4 bases, 5 bases remained unmatched. This CDR3 contains 15 residues. Germline values: CDR1 SGHRS, CDR2 YFSETQ. The CDR3 loop reads CASSLAGGVGETQYF. CDR3 coding DNA: TGCGCCAGCAGCTTGGCGGGAGGGGTAGGAGAGACCCAGTACTTC.

This clonotype was counted between two and nine times. The chain links TRBV7-9 to TRBJ2-5; D could derive from TRBD1 or TRBD2 (5 bases each). V lost 1 base, J lost 5 bases, and 20 bases lay in between. Per germline, CDR1 SEHNR and CDR2 FQNEAQ (reference sequence). CDR3 length equals 17 residues. The CDR3 protein is CASSLEGRASGSETQYF. CDR3 DNA: TGTGCCAGCAGCTTAGAGGGGCGAGCCAGTGGGAGTGAGACCCAGTACTTC.

This chain connects TRBV9 to TRBJ2-7; D unresolved. The CDR3 runs 14 residues. Trimming pared 0 bases from V and 2 bases from J, leaving 9 bases between. CDR1 SGDLS and CDR2 YYNGEE come from the germline V gene. CDR3 sequence (DNA): TGTGCCAGCAGCGTAGGAGGATCGCCCTACGAGCAGTACTTC. Translation gives CASSVGGSPYEQYF.

V gene TRBV11-1 combines with J gene TRBJ2-7; D gene uncertain. V was clipped by 4 bases and J by 7 bases, with 11 bases between them. The CDR3 is 12 residues long. The germline V gene encodes CDR1 SGHAT and CDR2 FQDESV (reference sequence). As DNA, the CDR3 is TGTGCCAGCAGCTGGACGGCGAAGGAGCAGTACTTC. Its protein is CASSWTAKEQYF.

This clonotype was observed a single time. The chain combines TRBV9 with TRBJ2-3; D is possibly TRBD1 or TRBD2 (6 bases each). This CDR3 is built from 14 residues. Germline V gene sequence: CDR1 SGDLS, CDR2 YYNGEE. The V end was cut by 0 bases, the J end by 5 bases, with 10 bases between. CDR3 DNA: TGTGCCAGCAGCGTAGGTGCGGGACAAGATACGCAGTATTTT. Protein sequence: CASSVGAGQDTQYF.

The CDR3 is CSARERGYEQYF. Written as DNA, the CDR3 is TGCAGTGCTAGAGAAAGGGGCTACGAGCAGTACTTC. The chain recombines TRBV20-1 with TRBJ2-7; D possibly corresponds to TRBD1 (5 bases). The germline CDR1 and CDR2 sequences are DFQATT and SNEGSKA (reference sequence). Trimming removed 0 bases from V and 3 bases from J, with 6 bases in between. The CDR3 contains 12 residues.

A single count supports this clonotype. The V gene is TRBV19, the J gene TRBJ1-5; the match to TRBD1 covers 7 bases. This CDR3 is 13 amino acids long. The germline gives CDR1 LNHDA, CDR2 SQIVND (reference sequence). J gave up 3 bases and V 6 bases, and 2 bases lay outside the gene matches. In DNA form, the CDR3 reads TGTGCCAGTAGGGGGACAGACAATCAGCCCCAGCATTTT. Amino acid sequence: CASRGTDNQPQHF.

The chain recombines TRBV7-3 with TRBJ2-1; no definite D call. Trimming left V 2 bases short and J 7 bases short, with 15 bases between. The V gene's germline CDR1 is SGHTA and CDR2 FQGTGA. The CDR3 has 15 amino acids. For the CDR3, the DNA is TGTGCCAGCAGCTTAGGTACGGGTGGGTCTAATGAGCAGTTCTTC. Encoded protein: CASSLGTGGSNEQFF.

This chain links TRBV12-3 or TRBV12-4 with TRBJ2-2; weak D call: TRBD1 (5 bases). This CDR3 is 16 amino acids long. The V gene lost 6 bases and the J gene lost 1 base, with 15 bases spanning the gap. CDR3 bases: TGTGCCAGCAGCCCCCTGGGTAGGGGGAACACCGGGGAGCTGTTTTTT. It specifies CASSPLGRGNTGELFF.

The sample holds a few counts of this clonotype. The CDR3 region is CASSLSRVGELFF. The DNA for the CDR3 is TGTGCCAGCAGTTTATCTCGGGTCGGGGAGCTGTTTTTT. The chain employs TRBV27 and TRBJ2-2, with D hard to call. In germline, CDR1 is MNHEY, CDR2 SMNVEV (reference sequence). The V end was cut by 0 bases, the J end by 7 bases, with 6 bases between. The CDR3 is 13 amino acids.

The J gene is TRBJ1-3, the V gene TRBV11-2; no definite D call. Trimming left V 1 base short and J 3 bases short, with 10 bases between. This CDR3 contains 15 residues. Germline CDR1 reads SGHAT; CDR2 reads FQNNGV. CDR3 DNA sequence: TGTGCCAGCAGCTTAGTAAGCGCGGGTGGAAACACCATATATTTT. This codes for CASSLVSAGGNTIYF.

The V call is TRBV15, the J call TRBJ2-7, with no clear D. This CDR3 is built from 16 residues. The germline V and J ends were trimmed by 1 base and 1 base, with 14 bases remaining between them. CDR1 and CDR2 (germline): LNHNV, YYDKDF (reference sequence). The CDR3, as DNA: TGTGCCACCAGCAGAGTTTTGGGTCCCCTTTCCTACGAGCAGTACTTC. Translation gives CATSRVLGPLSYEQYF.